The source of this T cell receptor beta chain is a study of CD8+ T cells in alopecia areata. The CDR3 spans 18 residues. The trim removed 5 bases at V and 1 base at J, leaving 16 bases unmatched. Germline assignment: CDR1 SGHTA and CDR2 FQGNSA. Extraction of RNA preceded its reverse transcription into cDNA, which served as the sequencing template. Sequencing used immunoSEQ multiplex PCR; TCRdb keeps in-frame clones, though not all of them. The repertoire holds some 130,000 clones, around 58% seen once, with roughly 6.7% in the top ten. The chain uses TRBV7-2 and TRBJ2-7; 8 bases line up with TRBD2. The specimen comprised CD4+ T cells sorted from blood, sampled at week 0. This TCR was recovered from a human donor with alopecia areata. DNA for the CDR3: TGTGCCAGCAGCCCCCGAGGTAGCGGGGTTCCAAAATCCTACGAGCAGTACTTC. Its translation: CASSPRGSGVPKSYEQYF.